These 5 T cell receptor beta chains came from one sample sequenced in a study of blood T cell repertoires in COVID-19. The protocol was immunoSEQ multiplex PCR, while the TCRdb copy is restricted to in-frame clones and leaves out a portion. Of about 670,000 clones detected, over 80% appear once; the ten largest clones hold about 0.24%. Sequencing was done on a sample of peripheral blood. Source of these receptors: a woman aged 18-35 years with acute or convalescent COVID-19.

The chain is built from TRBV11-2 and TRBJ2-3; weak D call: TRBD2 (5 bases). Germline CDR1 and CDR2: SGHAT and FQNNGV. This CDR3 is built from 18 residues. Trimming took 5 bases from V and 1 from J, leaving 22 bases between them. The CDR3 nucleotides read TGTGCCAGCAGCCCAAGATCCGGATCGGGAACTGGCACAGATACGCAGTATTTT. The encoded protein is CASSPRSGSGTGTDTQYF.

The chain recombines TRBV9 with TRBJ1-3; no clear D. Trimming took off 0 bases at V and 0 bases at J, with 19 bases between the two ends. The germline gives CDR1 SGDLS, CDR2 YYNGEE. The CDR3 extends over 19 amino acids. The CDR3 bases are TGTGCCAGCAGCGTAGGTTATCTGGATACTAAGCCCTCTGGAAACACCATATATTTT. Amino acids: CASSVGYLDTKPSGNTIYF.

V is TRBV11-2 and J is TRBJ1-1; weak D call: TRBD1 (5 bases). Per the germline V gene, CDR1 is SGHAT and CDR2 is FQNNGV. V gave up 1 base and J gave up 5 bases, with 14 bases separating them. There are 15 residues in the CDR3. The CDR3 DNA sequence: TGTGCCAGCAGCTTAGTCAGGGAGCGGGATACTGAAGCTTTCTTT. Its translation: CASSLVRERDTEAFF.

The rearrangement uses TRBV9 and TRBJ1-2, with 8 bases that match TRBD1. The CDR3 loop spans 19 amino acids. Germline V lookup: CDR1 SGDLS, CDR2 YYNGEE. J gave up 4 bases and V 2 bases, and 19 bases lay outside the gene matches. The CDR3 loop is CASSVDPGTGPPLGYGYTF. In nucleotides, the CDR3 is TGTGCCAGCAGCGTCGATCCCGGGACAGGCCCTCCCCTGGGCTATGGCTACACCTTC.

The chain links TRBV3-1 (or the pseudogene TRBV3-2) to TRBJ2-1; D might be TRBD2 (7 bases). CDR1 and CDR2 from the germline V gene are LGHDT and YNNKEL (reference sequence). V lost 5 bases and J lost 2, with 13 bases in between. This CDR3 is 15 amino acids long. CDR3 residues: CASSREGGPYNEQFF. The DNA of the CDR3 is TGTGCCAGCAGCAGGGAGGGGGGGCCCTACAATGAGCAGTTCTTC.